Below, 27 T cell receptor beta chains from the same sample are listed, as sequenced in a study of blood T cell repertoires in COVID-19. Measured with immunoSEQ multiplex PCR; TCRdb has only the in-frame clones, and not every one. The top ten clones hold around 1.9% of a sample with about 78,000 clones, about nine tenths of them seen once. Sequencing was carried out using peripheral blood. Receptors originate from a woman in her fifties or sixties with acute or convalescent COVID-19.

This clone was seen a few times. The chain has TRBV6-1 and TRBJ2-1, with unresolved D. Per the germline V gene, CDR1 is MNHNS and CDR2 is SASEGT. Trimming shortened V by 3 bases and J by 3 bases, and 3 bases separated the two germline ends. The CDR3 spans 12 residues. CDR3 sequence: CASSDNYNEQFF. The DNA of the CDR3 is TGTGCCAGCAGTGACAACTACAATGAGCAGTTCTTC.

CDR3 nucleotide sequence: TGTGCCAGCAGCTCGACGACAGGAGATACGCAGTATTTT. As protein: CASSSTTGDTQYF. The chain couples TRBV3-1 (or the pseudogene TRBV3-2) to TRBJ2-3; perhaps TRBD1 as D (6 bases). CDR3 length: 13 amino acids. Germline V gives CDR1 LGHDT, CDR2 YNNKEL (reference sequence). Trimming removed 5 bases from V and 5 bases from J, with 11 bases in between.

Details on this clone: Other DNA sequences in this specimen translate into the identical CDR3. CDR3 nucleotide sequence: TGTGCCAGCAGCGTAGCTACGGGGGTCCAAGAGACCCAGTACTTC. The encoded protein is CASSVATGVQETQYF. The rearrangement joins TRBV9 to TRBJ2-5; maybe TRBD2 (6 bases). V lost 0 bases, J lost 1 base, and 10 bases lay in between. CDR1 SGDLS and CDR2 YYNGEE come from the germline V gene. The CDR3 loop spans 15 amino acids. The full variable domain, completed using reference TRBV9 and TRBJ2-5, is DSGVTQTPKHLITATGQRVTLRCSPRSGDLSVYWYQQSLDQGLQFLIQYYNGEERAKGNILERFSAQQFPDLHSELNLSSLELGDSALYFCASSVATGVQETQYFGPGTRLLVL.

The chain couples TRBV18 to TRBJ1-6; 10 bases line up with TRBD1. V gave up 5 bases and J gave up 13 bases; unmatched junction bases: 8. This CDR3 comprises 14 residues. Germline V CDR1 and CDR2: KGHSH, LQKENI. The CDR3 reads CASSYDRGQIPLHF. CDR3 sequence (DNA): TGTGCCAGCTCATACGACAGGGGGCAAATTCCCCTCCACTTT.

The chain recombines TRBV7-2 with TRBJ1-1; D not certain. With 5 bases removed from V and 11 bases from J, the gap between germline ends came to 15 bases. Germline assignment: CDR1 SGHTA and CDR2 FQGNSA. The CDR3 is 12 amino acids. CDR3 sequence: CASSPTGREAFF. The CDR3 DNA reads as TGTGCCAGCAGCCCCACCGGGAGGGAGGCTTTCTTT.

This chain connects TRBV18 to TRBJ2-5, with 8 bases fitting TRBD2. The germline V gene encodes CDR1 KGHSH and CDR2 LQKENI. The CDR3 runs to 13 residues. V was pared by 6 bases and J by 5 bases, with 5 bases of the junction left unmatched. The CDR3 reads CASSSREEETQYF. The CDR3 DNA is TGTGCCAGCTCGTCGCGGGAGGAGGAGACCCAGTACTTC.

The chain links TRBV7-9 to TRBJ2-3; D call uncertain. The CDR3 contains 13 residues. Trimming removed 5 bases from V and 3 bases from J, with 9 bases in between. CDR1 is SEHNR and CDR2 is FQNEAQ in the germline V gene (reference sequence). Written as DNA, the CDR3 is TGTGCCAGCAGCCCCTCCGGGACAGATACGCAGTATTTT. It is translated as CASSPSGTDTQYF.

This clone appeared a single time. The V gene is TRBV6-1, the J gene TRBJ2-7, with TRBD1 identical over 7 bases. Trimming removed 0 bases from V and 6 bases from J; junction bases left unmatched: 8. CDR3 length: 15 residues. CDR1 is MNHNS and CDR2 is SASEGT in the germline V gene. The CDR3 sequence is CASSEALGTASEQYF. The CDR3 DNA follows: TGTGCCAGCAGTGAAGCCCTCGGGACAGCGTCCGAGCAGTACTTC.

The rearrangement uses TRBV6-6 and TRBJ1-1, with D possibly matching TRBD1 (6 bases). From germline, CDR1 is MNHNY and CDR2 SVGAGI (reference sequence). V was pared by 2 bases and J by 10 bases, with 17 bases between. The length of the CDR3 is 14 residues. The CDR3 coding sequence is TGTGCCAGCAGTTACGCAGGGGATCCCCCCGGAGCTTTCTTT. Translation: CASSYAGDPPGAFF.

V and J are TRBV4-2 and TRBJ1-1, with D possibly being TRBD1 (5 bases). V was cut by 0 bases and J by 1 base, with 21 bases left in between. The germline V gene encodes CDR1 LGHNA and CDR2 YNFKEQ. This CDR3 spans 19 amino acids. The CDR3 spells CASSQDSSGGGRWNTEAFF. Written as DNA, the CDR3 is TGTGCCAGCAGCCAAGATTCCTCCGGGGGGGGTCGGTGGAACACTGAAGCTTTCTTT.

The chain recombines TRBV12-3 or TRBV12-4 with TRBJ1-1, with D unclear. The CDR3 contains 13 residues. V lost 7 bases and J lost 2, with 11 bases in between. The CDR3 bases are TGTGCCAGCACCGTATGGGCTAACACTGAAGCTTTCTTT. Its translation is CASTVWANTEAFF.

This chain uses TRBV24-1 with TRBJ1-1, with D maybe TRBD1 (5 bases). The CDR3 is made up of 11 amino acids. CDR1 KGHDR and CDR2 SFDVKD come from the germline V gene. The CDR3 reads CVVQGNTEAFF. CDR3 sequence (DNA): TGTGTCGTTCAGGGGAACACTGAAGCTTTCTTT.

The V gene is TRBV12-3 or TRBV12-4, the J gene TRBJ1-1; 7 bases line up with TRBD1. Germline trimming cut 5 bases from V and 4 bases from J; bases unmatched to any gene: 1. The CDR3 sequence is 12 residues long. CDR3 sequence (DNA): TGTGCCAGCAGTAGGACAGGCACTGAAGCTTTCTTT. Its translation is CASSRTGTEAFF.

The chain links TRBV2 to TRBJ1-6; TRBD1 aligns across 7 bases. This CDR3 is 15 amino acids long. From germline, CDR1 is SNHLY and CDR2 FYNNEI. Trimming took 4 bases from V and 6 from J; bases not matched to a gene: 6. This CDR3 reads CASSVRQGRNSPLHF. The CDR3 DNA follows: TGTGCCAGCAGTGTTCGACAGGGTCGTAATTCACCCCTCCACTTT.

V is TRBV28 and J is TRBJ1-6; TRBD1 aligns across 12 bases. The CDR3 has 16 residues. Germline V gene data show CDR1 as MDHEN and CDR2 as SYDVKM. The V segment lost 7 bases and the J segment 9 bases; nucleotides outside the gene matches: 10. DNA of the CDR3: TGTGCCAGCAATACCGGGACAGGGGGCTTTGGTTCACCCCTCCACTTT. Protein product: CASNTGTGGFGSPLHF.

The V gene is TRBV3-1 (or the pseudogene TRBV3-2), the J gene TRBJ1-1; no clear D gene. The V end was cut by 1 base, the J end by 11 bases, with 14 bases between. The CDR3 is made up of 13 amino acids. Germline CDR1 is LGHDT and CDR2 is YNNKEL (reference sequence). CDR3 residues: CASSQADQPRAFF. Here the CDR3 DNA reads TGTGCCAGCAGCCAAGCAGATCAGCCTAGGGCTTTCTTT.

The gene calls are TRBV7-9 and TRBJ1-1; TRBD1 aligns across 7 bases. CDR3 length equals 14 residues. The germline V gene has CDR1 SEHNR and CDR2 FQNEAQ (reference sequence). Trimming took 5 bases from V and 7 from J; bases not matched to a gene: 10. The CDR3 bases are TGTGCCAGCAGCCTCAGGCAGGGGGGTAATGAAGCTTTCTTT. Amino acids: CASSLRQGGNEAFF.

This sequence joins TRBV7-2 and TRBJ2-7, with TRBD2 as a possible D gene (7 bases). Germline V gene sequence: CDR1 SGHTA, CDR2 FQGNSA. The V end lost 5 bases, the J end lost 7 bases, and 18 bases lay between the germline ends. This CDR3 has 14 residues. Written as DNA, the CDR3 is TGTGCCAGCAGCCCACCGGGGGGCAGGTATGAGCAGTACTTC. Translation: CASSPPGGRYEQYF.

CDR3: CASSQDPSGSDTGELFF. DNA for the CDR3: TGCGCCAGCAGCCAAGATCCCAGCGGGAGCGACACCGGGGAGCTGTTTTTT. The genes are TRBV4-1 and TRBJ2-2; TRBD2 matches 8 bases. V shed 0 bases, J shed 3 bases, and the junction held 6 bases outside the gene matches. Germline values: CDR1 MGHRA, CDR2 YSYEKL. This CDR3 comprises 17 residues.

V gene TRBV18 combines with J gene TRBJ1-1; D is unclear. The germline CDR1 and CDR2 sequences are KGHSH and LQKENI. The V end was cut by 3 bases, the J end by 5 bases, with 13 bases between. This CDR3 is 14 amino acids long. The CDR3 loop is CASSPEEGGTEAFF. As DNA, the CDR3 is TGTGCCAGCTCACCTGAGGAGGGTGGGACTGAAGCTTTCTTT.

The V and J genes are TRBV5-1 and TRBJ1-1; a possible D gene is TRBD1 (6 bases). The V and J ends lost 4 bases and 3 bases respectively, with 13 bases between them. CDR1 SGHRS and CDR2 YFSETQ come from the germline V gene. The CDR3 extends over 14 amino acids. This chain's CDR3 is CASSPQGPYTEAFF. In nucleotides, the CDR3 is TGCGCCAGCAGCCCTCAGGGGCCGTACACTGAAGCTTTCTTT.

CDR3 sequence reads: CASSVGTGDRFNSYEQYF. The CDR3 DNA reads as TGTGCCAGCAGCGTAGGGACGGGGGACAGGTTCAACTCCTACGAGCAGTACTTC. The V gene is TRBV9, the J gene TRBJ2-7; TRBD1 agrees at 8 bases. Unmatched junction bases numbered 11, after V lost 0 bases and J lost 0 bases. Looked up from germline, CDR1 is SGDLS and CDR2 is YYNGEE. The CDR3 has 18 residues.

The chain is built from TRBV10-3 and TRBJ1-3; 8 bases are a match to TRBD1. CDR1 and CDR2 (germline): ENHRY, SYGVKD. The CDR3 length is 13 residues. The J segment lost 9 bases and the V segment lost 6 bases, leaving 7 bases of the junction unmatched. Here the CDR3 DNA reads TGTGCCATCAGGAACGGACAGGGTACCACCATATATTTT. Its protein is CAIRNGQGTTIYF.

This clone was seen a single time. The chain has TRBV21-1 and TRBJ2-7; the table's TRBD1 call for D was not verified on the DNA. TRBV21-1 is classified as a pseudogene. CDR3 length equals 16 residues. In nucleotides, the CDR3 is TGTGCCAGCAGCACTCACCGGGACAGGGTGGTTTGCGAGCAGTACTTC. Amino acids: CASSTHRDRVVCEQYF.

The rearrangement uses TRBV28 and TRBJ2-7; TRBD2 might be the D (5 bases). The CDR3 extends over 14 amino acids. Germline CDR1 and CDR2: MDHEN and SYDVKM. V dropped 2 bases and J dropped 2 bases, with 10 bases sitting between them. The CDR3: CASSLRLRTYEQYF. In DNA form, the CDR3 reads TGTGCCAGCAGTTTAAGACTAAGAACCTACGAGCAGTACTTC. Full variable domain (missing parts from reference TRBV28 and TRBJ2-7): DVKVTQSSRYLVKRTGEKVFLECVQDMDHENMFWYRQDPGLGLRLIYFSYDVKMKEKGDIPEGYSVSREKKERFSLILESASTNQTSMYLCASSLRLRTYEQYFGPGTRLTVT.

CDR3 DNA: TGTGCCAGCAGCCTTTCCCCTAGGGAGCAGTACTTC. It codes for CASSLSPREQYF. The chain is built from TRBV7-8 and TRBJ2-7, with unresolved D. V was clipped by 5 bases and J by 7 bases, with 12 bases between them. The CDR3 loop spans 12 amino acids. Germline CDR1 and CDR2: SGHVS and FQNEAQ.

This chain links TRBV7-3 with TRBJ1-1, with a weak D call TRBD1 (6 bases). The CDR3 totals 15 residues. Trimming cost V 3 bases and J 1 base, with 12 bases left between them. Germline CDR1 is SGHTA and CDR2 is FQGTGA. Here the CDR3 DNA reads TGTGCCAGCAGCTTGGACAGTACCGGGAACACTGAAGCTTTCTTT. It encodes CASSLDSTGNTEAFF.